The rows below give T cell receptor beta chains drawn from one sample of a study of T cell repertoires in cytomegalovirus infection. These receptors' antigens are unknown. TCRdb analysed the reads with MiXCR anew, one entry per CDR3 protein. The data show 700,000 to 900,000 distinct CDR3 sequences, 25% to 35% seen once. Sequences were derived from cultured CD8+ T cells from PBMCs, sampled from culture after CMV antigen stimulation. The receptors stem from a human donor in good health (CMV status not recorded). Some clones in this sample may be carry-over from other donors' samples. The CDR3 runs from the conserved cysteine through the conserved F or W. A D gene is named only where the DNA matches it firmly. Not all rows give a size; the values are once, few, many and, for expanded clones, a class.

few,.,TRBJ2-5,15,TRBV7-9,TGTGCCAGCAGCCTTAGCCCGAGGCTGGAAGAGACCCAGTACTTC,CASSLSPRLEETQYF
.,.,TRBJ1-1,13,TRBV5-5,TGTGCCAGCACCGAACACCGGGGGACTGAAGCTTTCTTT,CASTEHRGTEAFF
few,TRBD2,TRBJ2-3,17,TRBV27,TGTGCCAGCAGTTTATTCTTCCTAGCGGGGGGCCCAGATACGCAGTATTTT,CASSLFFLAGGPDTQYF
few,.,TRBJ2-3,12,TRBV24-1,TGTGCCACCAGTGATTTGGTAGGAGAGCAGTATTTT,CATSDLVGEQYF
few,.,TRBJ2-1,16,TRBV3-1,TGTGCCAGCAGCCAAAATGCTGGGCCTACCTACAATGAGCAGTTCTTC,CASSQNAGPTYNEQFF
.,.,TRBJ1-2,14,TRBV9,TGTGCCAGCAGCCCAGGAGGGGGGGCCCATGGCTACACCTTC,CASSPGGGAHGYTF
many,.,TRBJ2-1,11,TRBV7-2,TGTGCCAGCAGTTGGGACGTGGAGCAGTTCTTC,CASSWDVEQFF
few,TRBD1,TRBJ1-1,17,TRBV7-9,TGTGCCAGCAGCTTCGGGACAGGGGCCCTCTGGGACACTGAAGCTTTCTTT,CASSFGTGALWDTEAFF
.,TRBD2,TRBJ2-1,15,TRBV6-2/TRBV6-3,TGTGCCAGCAGGAAGGGACTAGCGGGGGGCAGGGAGCAGTTCTTC,CASRKGLAGGREQFF
few,.,TRBJ2-1,15,TRBV12-5,TGTGCTAGTGGTCCTACCGGGCAGGTCTCCAATGAGCAGTTCTTC,CASGPTGQVSNEQFF
.,.,TRBJ1-1,16,TRBV5-1,TGCGCCAGCAGCTTGGATTTCTCCAGGGGCGACACTGAAGCTTTCTTT,CASSLDFSRGDTEAFF
many,TRBD1,TRBJ2-1,16,TRBV7-6,TGTGCCAGCAGCCTTGCCGGGACAGGGGTAGGGGATGAGCAGTTCTTC,CASSLAGTGVGDEQFF
few,TRBD1,TRBJ2-5,17,TRBV10-3,TGTGCCATCAGAAACCCTGGAGGACAGGGGGCGCAGGAGACCCAGTACTTC,CAIRNPGGQGAQETQYF
.,.,TRBJ2-1,13,TRBV6-1,TGTGCCAGCGAGACGGGGGCCTACAATGAGCAGTTCTTC,CASETGAYNEQFF
.,.,TRBJ1-2,13,TRBV10-2,TGCGCCAGCAGTGAGTCGAAGAGGGCTGGCTACACCTTC,CASSESKRAGYTF
few,.,TRBJ2-1,12,TRBV11-2,TGTGCCAGCAGCTTAGTAACAGTTGAGCAGTTCTTC,CASSLVTVEQFF
.,.,TRBJ2-2,15,TRBV28,TGTGCCAGCAGTTTTCAAGGGATCGGTACCGGGGAGCTGTTTTTT,CASSFQGIGTGELFF
many,TRBD1,TRBJ2-5,15,TRBV7-8,TGTGCCAGCAGCTTAATCCGGACAGGGGAAGAGACCCAGTACTTC,CASSLIRTGEETQYF
.,TRBD2,TRBJ2-1,15,TRBV7-6,TGTGCCAGCAGCACCGGGTTAGCGGGGGGGTATGAGCAGTTCTTC,CASSTGLAGGYEQFF
few,TRBD2,TRBJ2-7,15,TRBV7-9,TGTGCCAGCAGCCAGACTAGCGGGGAGGACTACGAGCAGTACTTC,CASSQTSGEDYEQYF
.,.,TRBJ2-2,11,TRBV7-8,TGTGCCAGCAGCTTTATCCGGGAGCTGTTTTTT,CASSFIRELFF
few,TRBD2,TRBJ2-7,14,TRBV7-9,TGTGCCAGCAGCTACGGACTAGCGGAATACGAGCAGTACTTC,CASSYGLAEYEQYF